The 12 T cell receptor beta chains in this list originate from one sample, sequenced in a study of T cell repertoires in cytomegalovirus infection. TCRdb analysed the reads with MiXCR anew, one entry per CDR3 protein. The sample consists of approximately 320,000 distinct CDR3 sequences, 8% to 9.5% of them appearing once. Sequenced input: PBMCs. The receptors derive from a human donor in good health (CMV status not recorded). Some clones in this sample may be carry-over from other donors' samples.

This clonotype has at least ten counts. The rearrangement joins TRBV7-2 to TRBJ2-3; 7 bases are shared with TRBD1. Germline lookup yields CDR1 SGHTA and CDR2 FQGNSA. With 3 bases clipped from V and 2 bases from J, the junction kept 5 bases outside the gene matches. This CDR3 spans 15 amino acids. CDR3 DNA: TGTGCCAGCAGCTTCCTGGGACAGCTCACAGATACGCAGTATTTT. It specifies CASSFLGQLTDTQYF.

In this sample, this clonotype turned up a few times. The chain combines TRBV7-7 with TRBJ2-1, with 7 positions matching TRBD2. CDR1 and CDR2 from the germline V gene are SSHAT and FNYEAQ (reference sequence). There are 13 residues in the CDR3. V gave up 5 bases and J gave up 8 bases; unmatched junction bases: 6. This CDR3 reads CASSATSIHEQFF. The CDR3 coding sequence is TGTGCCAGCAGCGCGACTAGCATCCATGAGCAGTTCTTC.

V usage is TRBV7-2 and J usage is TRBJ1-1, with D possibly TRBD1 on 5 matching bases. The CDR3 loop spans 14 amino acids. The V gene lost 0 bases and the J gene lost 5 bases, with 10 bases spanning the gap. The germline V gene has CDR1 SGHTA and CDR2 FQGNSA. CDR3 protein: CASSLAQVRTEAFF. The CDR3 DNA reads TGTGCCAGCAGCTTAGCACAGGTCCGAACTGAAGCTTTCTTT.

The genes are TRBV7-9 and TRBJ2-7; the D is unclear. The CDR3 spans 14 residues. The germline gives CDR1 SEHNR, CDR2 FQNEAQ (reference sequence). V was trimmed by 5 bases and J by 3 bases, leaving 14 bases between them. CDR3 DNA sequence: TGTGCCAGCAGCGCCTCGGGTCTCGACTACGAGCAGTACTTC. This codes for CASSASGLDYEQYF.

The chain uses TRBV25-1 and TRBJ1-5; D remains ambiguous. This CDR3 spans 13 amino acids. Trimming pared 7 bases from V and 0 bases from J, leaving 7 bases between. From germline, CDR1 is MGHDK and CDR2 SYGVNS. CDR3: CASKRCSNQPQHF. CDR3 sequence (DNA): TGTGCCAGCAAGCGATGTAGCAATCAGCCCCAGCATTTT.

V gene TRBV19 combines with J gene TRBJ2-7, with D perhaps TRBD1 (5 bases). Per the germline V gene, CDR1 is LNHDA and CDR2 is SQIVND (reference sequence). V shed 3 bases and J shed 2 bases, with 11 bases lying between them. This CDR3 region has 14 residues. The CDR3 loop reads CASSMERGTYEQYF. In DNA form, the CDR3 reads TGTGCCAGTAGTATGGAAAGGGGCACCTACGAGCAGTACTTC.

This clonotype was detected ten times or more. The chain combines TRBV7-2 with TRBJ1-4; D gene uncertain. Trimming stripped 5 bases from V and 2 bases from J, with 12 bases between. The CDR3 has 15 amino acids. In germline, CDR1 is SGHTA, CDR2 FQGNSA. CDR3 in amino acids: CASSPAVSTNEKLFF. For the CDR3, the DNA is TGTGCCAGCAGCCCAGCGGTGAGCACTAATGAAAAACTGTTTTTT.

Comment on this clonotype: This clone may be a read error of a much larger clone one base away. The chain combines TRBV7-3 with TRBJ1-1; no clear D gene. The CDR3 is made up of 14 amino acids. Trimming shortened V by 5 bases and J by 5 bases, and 15 bases separated the two germline ends. CDR1 is SGHTA, CDR2 FQGTGA, per germline. The CDR3 reads CASSPGSWSTEAFF. CDR3 DNA: TGTGCCAGCAGCCCGGGAAGCTGGTCGACTGAAGCTTTCTTT.

This clonotype was seen only a few times. This chain connects TRBV6-2 or TRBV6-3 to TRBJ2-3; TRBD1 might be the D (6 bases). The CDR3 totals 16 residues. Germline V gene sequence: CDR1 MNHEY, CDR2 SVGEGT. The ends were cut back, 2 bases at V and 2 bases at J, with 14 bases in the middle. This chain's CDR3 is CASSYRGTQSTDTQYF. The CDR3 DNA reads TGTGCCAGCAGTTACAGAGGGACACAATCCACAGATACGCAGTATTTT.

The chain is built from TRBV12-3 or TRBV12-4 and TRBJ2-3, with D possibly TRBD2 on 5 matching bases. The V end lost 2 bases, the J end lost 9 bases, and 9 bases lay between the germline ends. This CDR3 is built from 12 residues. The CDR3 DNA follows: TGTGCCAGCAGTTTACAAGCGGCCACGCAGTATTTT. Amino acid sequence: CASSLQAATQYF.

V is TRBV19 and J is TRBJ2-2; 12 bases fit TRBD2. Unmatched junction bases numbered 5, after V lost 9 bases and J lost 6 bases. Germline CDR1 LNHDA, CDR2 SQIVND (reference sequence). This CDR3 has 14 residues. In DNA, the CDR3 is TGTGCCAGCGGACTAGCGGGAAGGTCCGGGGAGCTGTTTTTT. It codes for CASGLAGRSGELFF.

The chain employs TRBV11-2 and TRBJ1-1, with 7 bases fitting TRBD1. The CDR3 totals 16 residues. Germline V gives CDR1 SGHAT, CDR2 FQNNGV. Trimming cost V 4 bases and J 0 bases; bases outside gene matches: 8. CDR3 loop: CASSSERGRVNTEAFF. As DNA, the CDR3 is TGTGCCAGCAGCTCAGAGAGGGGGCGGGTGAACACTGAAGCTTTCTTT.